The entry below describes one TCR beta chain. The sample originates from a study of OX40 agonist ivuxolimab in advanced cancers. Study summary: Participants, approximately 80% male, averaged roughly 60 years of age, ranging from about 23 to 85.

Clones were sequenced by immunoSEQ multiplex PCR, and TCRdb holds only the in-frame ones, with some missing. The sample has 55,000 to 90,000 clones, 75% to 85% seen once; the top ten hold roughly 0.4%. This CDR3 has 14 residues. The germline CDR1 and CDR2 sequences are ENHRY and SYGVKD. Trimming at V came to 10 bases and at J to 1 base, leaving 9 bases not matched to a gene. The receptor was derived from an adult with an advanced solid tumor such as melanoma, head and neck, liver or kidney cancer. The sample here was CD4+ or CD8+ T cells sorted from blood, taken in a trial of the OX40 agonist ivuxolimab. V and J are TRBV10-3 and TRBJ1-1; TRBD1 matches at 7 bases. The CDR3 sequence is CATRPGQSNTEAFF. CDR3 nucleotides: TGTGCCACTCGGCCGGGACAGTCGAACACTGAAGCTTTCTTT.